The 18 T cell receptor beta chains listed next were all sequenced from one sample in a study of a mutant IDH1 vaccine in newly diagnosed glioma. Method: immunoSEQ multiplex PCR; TCRdb's copy keeps in-frame clones and lacks some. The table includes roughly 29,000 clones, more than 70% detected once. Antigen specificity for these receptors is unknown. Time point indicated: week 23, last vaccination. Doses of 300 ug of mutant IDH1 20-mer peptide were given with topical imiquimod. The sample here was PBMCs, taken from a glioma patient whose treatment included an IDH1 peptide vaccine. The receptor source for this set is a woman younger than 30 with glioma.

There are a few counts of this clone. The chain links TRBV7-6 to TRBJ2-2; D perhaps matches TRBD2 (6 bases). The CDR3 runs 14 residues. The V gene's germline CDR1 is SGHVS and CDR2 FNYEAQ. The germline V and J ends were trimmed by 2 bases and 6 bases, with 10 bases remaining between them. The CDR3 nucleotides read TGTGCCAGCAGCTTAATGGGGGAGGCCGGGGAGCTGTTTTTT. It is translated as CASSLMGEAGELFF.

The chain has TRBV6-6 and TRBJ2-1; tentatively, D is TRBD2 (7 bases). The CDR3 loop spans 11 amino acids. Trimming removed 7 bases from V and 14 bases from J, with 15 bases in between. Germline V gene data show CDR1 as MNHNY and CDR2 as SVGAGI (reference sequence). The chain's CDR3 is CASTREGGKFF. For the CDR3, the DNA is TGTGCCAGCACCCGCGAGGGGGGGAAGTTCTTC.

The V and J genes are TRBV18 and TRBJ1-2, with a weak D call TRBD1 (6 bases). Germline V CDR1 and CDR2: KGHSH, LQKENI. This CDR3 is built from 15 residues. V shed 6 bases and J shed 7 bases, with 21 bases lying between them. This CDR3 reads CASSPGAGQIGGYTF. The CDR3 DNA reads TGTGCCAGCTCCCCGGGGGCAGGGCAAATTGGTGGCTACACCTTC.

The chain carries TRBV27 and TRBJ2-3; 9 bases map to TRBD2. This CDR3 has 14 residues. Germline-derived CDR1 and CDR2 are MNHEY and SMNVEV (reference sequence). V was clipped by 4 bases and J by 6 bases; unmatched bases: 5. In nucleotides, the CDR3 is TGTGCCAGCAGTTACAGCGGGAGGACCGATACGCAGTATTTT. Translation: CASSYSGRTDTQYF.

The rearrangement joins TRBV18 to TRBJ2-2, with D unresolved. The CDR3 is 14 residues long. V lost 2 bases, J lost 3 bases, and 7 bases lay in between. Germline V CDR1 and CDR2: KGHSH, LQKENI. Written as DNA, the CDR3 is TGTGCCAGCTCACCAGCGCCCTACACCGGGGAGCTGTTTTTT. Amino acid sequence: CASSPAPYTGELFF.

Only one count was recorded for this clone. V and J are TRBV2 and TRBJ1-4; D unresolved. Between the trimmed V and J ends, which lost 6 bases and 7 bases, there was a span of 6 bases. Germline V gives CDR1 SNHLY, CDR2 FYNNEI. The CDR3 is made up of 11 amino acids. The CDR3 DNA sequence: TGTGCCAGCAGCAGGACTGAAAAACTGTTTTTT. The encoded protein is CASSRTEKLFF.

CDR3 in DNA: TGTGCCAGTAGTACCCAGGGGACAGGACATGAAGCTTTCTTT. Translating it yields CASSTQGTGHEAFF. The V and J genes are TRBV19 and TRBJ1-1, with 8 bases identical to TRBD1. This CDR3 comprises 14 residues. Germline V gene data show CDR1 as LNHDA and CDR2 as SQIVND (reference sequence). Trimming took 4 bases from V and 7 from J; bases not matched to a gene: 8.

Only one count was recorded for this clone. The chain has TRBV7-9 and TRBJ2-1; perhaps TRBD1 as D (5 bases). Trimming cost V 0 bases and J 6 bases, with 12 bases left between them. Looked up from germline, CDR1 is SEHNR and CDR2 is FQNEAQ (reference sequence). This CDR3 has 15 residues. The CDR3 coding sequence is TGTGCCAGCAGCTTAGCTGGGCAGGGTATCAATGAGCAGTTCTTC. Protein product: CASSLAGQGINEQFF.

About this clone itself: The junction and the germline gene differ at one end; a read error may be behind it. The J gene is TRBJ1-1, the V gene TRBV7-9, with a weak D call TRBD1 (6 bases). The V gene's germline CDR1 is SEHNR and CDR2 FQNEAQ (reference sequence). The CDR3 contains 11 residues. CDR3: CASSRGGQAWF. CDR3 DNA sequence: TGTGCCAGCAGCCGAGGGGGGCAGGCTTGGTTT.

This clone was seen once. The chain recombines TRBV2 with TRBJ2-3; D might be TRBD2 (5 bases). There are 14 residues in the CDR3. Trimming took off 6 bases at V and 2 bases at J, with 12 bases between the two ends. The germline V gene has CDR1 SNHLY and CDR2 FYNNEI. In DNA form, the CDR3 reads TGTGCCAGCAGGGGCTCCGGGAACACAGATACGCAGTATTTT. Translated: CASRGSGNTDTQYF.

This clone has more than one count but fewer than ten. V gene TRBV19 combines with J gene TRBJ1-5; TRBD1 agrees at 12 bases. Germline V CDR1 and CDR2: LNHDA, SQIVND (reference sequence). This CDR3 comprises 15 residues. The junction had 3 bases not matched to a gene; V was cut back by 3 bases and J by 6 bases. The chain's CDR3 is CASSMGQGAIQPQHF. CDR3 nucleotide sequence: TGTGCCAGTAGTATGGGACAGGGGGCGATTCAGCCCCAGCATTTT.

The chain employs TRBV5-1 and TRBJ2-5; 7 nucleotides align to TRBD1. The germline gives CDR1 SGHRS, CDR2 YFSETQ. The CDR3 is made up of 16 amino acids. With 1 base clipped from V and 2 bases from J, the junction kept 8 bases outside the gene matches. The CDR3 spells CASSLPKGQSQETQYF. In DNA, the CDR3 is TGCGCCAGCAGCTTGCCGAAGGGACAGAGTCAAGAGACCCAGTACTTC.

V is TRBV25-1 and J is TRBJ1-2, with TRBD1 as a possible D gene (5 bases). The CDR3 has 14 amino acids. Per germline, CDR1 MGHDK and CDR2 SYGVNS. Between the trimmed V and J ends, which lost 7 bases and 4 bases, there was a span of 16 bases. The CDR3 DNA is TGTGCCAGCATAGGTCCGACAGTCGGCTATGGCTACACCTTC. It encodes CASIGPTVGYGYTF.

The V call is TRBV7-8, the J call TRBJ1-4; 7 bases are a match to TRBD1. The CDR3 is 14 amino acids. Germline V CDR1 and CDR2: SGHVS, FQNEAQ. V lost 6 bases, J lost 4 bases, and 5 bases stayed unmatched. The CDR3 bases are TGTGCCAGCAGACGGACAGGTTATAATGAAAAACTGTTTTTT. This translates into CASRRTGYNEKLFF.

The gene calls are TRBV7-6 and TRBJ1-1, with D possibly matching TRBD1 (6 bases). Between the trimmed V and J ends, which lost 6 bases and 3 bases, there was a span of 11 bases. The CDR3 is made up of 13 amino acids. CDR1 and CDR2 from the germline V gene are SGHVS and FNYEAQ. The CDR3 DNA reads as TGTGCCAGCAGTCTCGGACAGTACACTGAAGCTTTCTTT. Residues: CASSLGQYTEAFF.

The chain is built from TRBV27 and TRBJ1-6; D possibly corresponds to TRBD1 (6 bases). This CDR3 contains 13 residues. Germline V gene lookup returns CDR1 MNHEY and CDR2 SMNVEV (reference sequence). V was pared by 5 bases and J by 9 bases, with 11 bases between. CDR3 DNA: TGTGCCAGCAGTCGCGGGGGGGCTTCACCCCTCCACTTT. It translates to CASSRGGASPLHF.

This chain connects TRBV7-9 to TRBJ2-4; no clear D gene. The CDR3 has 15 amino acids. Germline loops: CDR1 SEHNR, CDR2 FQNEAQ (reference sequence). The ends were cut back, 1 base at V and 12 bases at J, with 19 bases in the middle. The CDR3 DNA reads as TGTGCCAGCAGCTTAGTATCCGGATTTCGGGCCGCTCAGTACTTC. Translation gives CASSLVSGFRAAQYF.

A few counts support this clone. The chain recombines TRBV7-8 with TRBJ2-3; 7 nucleotides line up with TRBD2. The trim removed 5 bases at V and 4 bases at J, leaving 12 bases unmatched. Germline loops: CDR1 SGHVS, CDR2 FQNEAQ. The CDR3 extends over 16 amino acids. This CDR3 reads CASSPRPSGNADTQYF. CDR3 DNA: TGTGCCAGCAGCCCTCGCCCCAGCGGGAACGCAGATACGCAGTATTTT.